A single sample is the source of the 14 T cell receptor beta chains below, sequenced in a study of blood T cell repertoires in COVID-19. Measured with immunoSEQ multiplex PCR; TCRdb has only the in-frame clones, and not every one. This sample yields about 390,000 clones, of which more than 75% are seen a single time; about 9.4% belongs to the top ten. Sample: PBMCs or T cells enriched from blood (not recorded which). The receptors originated from a woman aged 50 to 60 who had recovered from COVID-19.

The V gene is TRBV3-1 (or the pseudogene TRBV3-2), the J gene TRBJ1-1; 8 bases fit TRBD1. The CDR3 spans 13 residues. J gave up 0 bases and V 10 bases, and 4 bases lay outside the gene matches. Germline values: CDR1 LGHDT, CDR2 YNNKEL (reference sequence). CDR3 protein: CATSDRVNTEAFF. The CDR3, as DNA: TGTGCCACCTCGGACAGGGTGAACACTGAAGCTTTCTTT.

This clone was counted once. The chain has TRBV5-5 and TRBJ2-2; D is unresolved. Per germline, CDR1 SGHKS and CDR2 YYEKEE (reference sequence). The CDR3 contains 15 residues. V lost 0 bases, J lost 0 bases, and 6 bases lay in between. This chain's CDR3 is CASSLVVTNTGELFF. The DNA for the CDR3 is TGTGCCAGCAGCTTGGTAGTGACGAACACCGGGGAGCTGTTTTTT.

The rearrangement links TRBV29-1 to TRBJ1-2; 8 bases line up with TRBD1. V dropped 4 bases and J dropped 6; count of bases not matched to a gene: 7. This CDR3 has 13 residues. Germline CDR1 is SQVTM and CDR2 is ANQGSEA. The CDR3 region has the DNA TGCAGCGTTGTCCAGGGGGCTGCAAATGGCTACACCTTC. Its translation: CSVVQGAANGYTF.

The chain carries TRBV2 and TRBJ1-2; D not certain. Germline V gene lookup returns CDR1 SNHLY and CDR2 FYNNEI. CDR3 length: 13 residues. The V gene lost 9 bases and the J gene lost 8 bases, with 19 bases spanning the gap. CDR3 amino acids: CARKESQSGGYTF. The CDR3 DNA sequence: TGTGCCAGAAAAGAGAGTCAATCGGGAGGCTACACCTTC.

This chain joins TRBV27 and TRBJ1-5, with a possible D match to TRBD1 (5 bases). Germline CDR1 reads MNHEY; CDR2 reads SMNVEV (reference sequence). Trimming took 2 bases from V and 5 from J, leaving 7 bases between them. This CDR3 spans 13 amino acids. The CDR3 reads CASSLQGYQPQHF. As DNA, the CDR3 is TGTGCCAGCAGTTTACAGGGTTATCAGCCCCAGCATTTT.

The V and J genes are TRBV21-1 and TRBJ2-1; TRBD2 is the table's D call, not checked against the DNA. TRBV21-1 is classified as a pseudogene. This CDR3 contains 11 residues. The CDR3 DNA follows: TGTGCCAGCAGCCTAGCCGGCGAGCAGTTCTTC. As protein: CASSLAGEQFF.

The genes are TRBV6-2 or TRBV6-3 and TRBJ1-1; TRBD1 aligns across 7 bases. Germline assignment: CDR1 MNHEY and CDR2 SVGEGT. V lost 5 bases to trimming and J lost 0 bases; unmatched junction nucleotides: 9. This CDR3 has 16 amino acids. The CDR3 here is CASSRRDREMNTEAFF. In nucleotides, the CDR3 is TGTGCCAGCAGTCGACGGGACAGAGAAATGAACACTGAAGCTTTCTTT.

The chain employs TRBV3-1 (or the pseudogene TRBV3-2) and TRBJ1-2; unclear D gene. Germline V gives CDR1 LGHDT, CDR2 YNNKEL (reference sequence). The length of the CDR3 is 15 residues. Trimming took 4 bases from V and 0 from J, leaving 12 bases between them. The CDR3 region is CASSPRPGANYGYTF. CDR3 in DNA: TGTGCCAGCAGCCCACGCCCTGGAGCTAACTATGGCTACACCTTC.

The V and J genes are TRBV23-1 and TRBJ1-1; 10 nucleotides align to TRBD1. TRBV23-1 is known as an ORF, though its function is uncertain. The CDR3 consists of 17 residues. The ends lost 0 bases at V and 3 bases at J; junction bases unmatched: 7. CDR3 loop: CASSQSTGGVLDTEAFF. The CDR3 nucleotides read TGCGCCAGCAGTCAATCGACAGGGGGCGTCCTGGACACTGAAGCTTTCTTT.

V is TRBV25-1 and J is TRBJ1-2, with D maybe TRBD1 (6 bases). In germline, CDR1 is MGHDK, CDR2 SYGVNS. This CDR3 comprises 13 residues. V was trimmed by 1 base and J by 6 bases, leaving 9 bases between them. Written as DNA, the CDR3 is TGTGCCAGCAGTGAATGGCAGGGGAATGGCTACACCTTC. Amino acids: CASSEWQGNGYTF.

J is TRBJ1-1 and V is TRBV7-9; tentative D call: TRBD1 (6 bases). Germline V gives CDR1 SEHNR, CDR2 FQNEAQ (reference sequence). CDR3 length: 16 residues. V lost 5 bases and J lost 1, with 17 bases in between. CDR3 residues: CASSQGLGGANTEAFF. The CDR3 nucleotides read TGTGCCAGCAGCCAGGGACTGGGGGGGGCGAACACTGAAGCTTTCTTT.

This chain joins TRBV19 and TRBJ1-1; D perhaps matches TRBD1 (5 bases). CDR3 size: 16 residues. Germline assignment: CDR1 LNHDA and CDR2 SQIVND (reference sequence). The V end was cut by 5 bases, the J end by 6 bases, with 22 bases between. Written as DNA, the CDR3 is TGTGCCAGTAGTGCCCCCCACAGGAAGAGGCAATCTGAAGCTTTCTTT. Translation gives CASSAPHRKRQSEAFF.

This clone appeared once. Other DNA sequences within the sample encode an identical CDR3. The rearrangement joins TRBV3-1 (or the pseudogene TRBV3-2) to TRBJ1-2; D is unresolved. Trimming pared 0 bases from V and 5 bases from J, leaving 4 bases between. Germline assignment: CDR1 LGHDT and CDR2 YNNKEL (reference sequence). This CDR3 has 12 residues. The CDR3 reads CASSQDGYGYTF. CDR3 sequence (DNA): TGTGCCAGCAGCCAAGACGGGTATGGCTACACCTTC.

This rearrangement joins TRBV7-6 to TRBJ1-3; TRBD1 matches at 10 bases. Germline CDR1 reads SGHVS; CDR2 reads FNYEAQ. The ends lost 3 bases at V and 7 bases at J; junction bases unmatched: 18. The CDR3 is made up of 19 amino acids. The CDR3 region is CASSFLLGTGDPGGNTIYF. CDR3 DNA sequence: TGTGCCAGCAGCTTCCTTTTAGGGACAGGGGACCCCGGGGGTAACACCATATATTTT.